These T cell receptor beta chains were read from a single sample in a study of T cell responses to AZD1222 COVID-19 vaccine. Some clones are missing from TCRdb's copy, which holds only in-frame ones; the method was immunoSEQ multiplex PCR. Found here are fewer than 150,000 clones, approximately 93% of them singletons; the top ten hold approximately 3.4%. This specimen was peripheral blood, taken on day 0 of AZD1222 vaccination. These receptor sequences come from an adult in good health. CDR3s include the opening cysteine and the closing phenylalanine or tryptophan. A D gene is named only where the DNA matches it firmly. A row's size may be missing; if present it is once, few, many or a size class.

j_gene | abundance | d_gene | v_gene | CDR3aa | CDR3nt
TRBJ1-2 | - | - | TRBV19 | CASSMRQGTGYTF | TGTGCCAGTAGTATGCGGCAGGGTACTGGCTACACCTTC
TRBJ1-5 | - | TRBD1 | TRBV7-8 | CASSSGDRGGSNQPQHF | TGTGCCAGCAGCTCGGGGGACAGGGGGGGTAGTAATCAGCCCCAGCATTTT
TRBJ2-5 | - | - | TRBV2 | CASKVRGPPETQYF | TGTGCCAGCAAGGTCCGAGGCCCTCCTGAGACCCAGTACTTC
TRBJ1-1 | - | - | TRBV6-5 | CASSFDRLNTEAFF | TGTGCCAGCAGTTTCGACAGGCTGAACACTGAAGCTTTCTTT
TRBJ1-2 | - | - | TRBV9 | CASSGRDIRYGYTF | TGTGCCAGCAGCGGCAGGGATATCCGCTATGGCTACACCTTC
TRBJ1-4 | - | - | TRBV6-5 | CASSPLRTNEKLFF | TGTGCCAGCAGTCCCTTGAGAACTAATGAAAAACTGTTTTTT
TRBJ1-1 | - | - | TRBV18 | CASSPLRGGPNTEAFF | TGTGCCAGCTCACCACTTCGGGGGGGCCCGAACACTGAAGCTTTCTTT
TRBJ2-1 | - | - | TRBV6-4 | CASSRAPGGEQFF | TGTGCCAGCAGTCGTGCCCCTGGTGGTGAGCAGTTCTTC
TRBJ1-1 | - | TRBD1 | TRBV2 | CASRRDSGHYEAFF | TGTGCCAGCAGACGGGACAGCGGGCACTATGAAGCTTTCTTT
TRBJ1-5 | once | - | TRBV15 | CATSRDYGKGNQPQHF | TGTGCCACCAGCAGAGATTACGGGAAGGGCAATCAGCCCCAGCATTTT
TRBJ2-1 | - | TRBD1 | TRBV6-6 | CASSTNRGRGDEQFF | TGTGCCAGCAGTACTAACAGGGGGCGAGGGGATGAGCAGTTCTTC
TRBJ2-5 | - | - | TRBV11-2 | CASSLVIGETQYF | TGTGCCAGCAGCTTGGTCATAGGGGAGACCCAGTACTTC
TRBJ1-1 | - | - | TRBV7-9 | CASSLMNTEAFF | TGTGCCAGCAGCCTAATGAACACTGAAGCTTTCTTT
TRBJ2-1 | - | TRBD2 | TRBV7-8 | CASKRGLAGGVRLNEQFF | TGTGCCAGCAAGCGAGGACTAGCGGGAGGAGTACGGTTGAATGAGCAGTTCTTC
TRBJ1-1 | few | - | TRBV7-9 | CASSFGAGNTEAFF | TGTGCCAGCAGCTTTGGCGCGGGGAACACTGAAGCTTTCTTT
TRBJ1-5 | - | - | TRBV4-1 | CASSQDDGQPQHF | TGCGCCAGCAGCCAAGATGACGGACAGCCCCAGCATTTT